The 3 T cell receptor beta chains given below trace back to one sample, sequenced in a study of a mutant IDH1 vaccine in newly diagnosed glioma. Their specific antigens are unknown. This table comes from immunoSEQ multiplex PCR, and its TCRdb copy is limited to in-frame clones, with some not included. The repertoire holds around 60,000 clones, 80% to 90% seen once, with under 7% in the top ten. Time point denoted: week 35, safety follow-up. Each vaccine dose was 300 ug of mutant IDH1 20-mer peptide, with topical imiquimod. The specimen was PBMCs, collected from a glioma patient whose treatment included an IDH1 peptide vaccine. The receptors stem from a man aged 35 to 55 with glioma.

J is TRBJ1-5 and V is TRBV2, with D unresolved. The germline V gene encodes CDR1 SNHLY and CDR2 FYNNEI. Trimming removed 3 bases from V and 3 bases from J, with 12 bases in between. This CDR3 spans 15 amino acids. The CDR3 DNA sequence: TGTGCCAGCAGTGAGGGGTACATCCCCAATCAGCCCCAGCATTTT. Protein product: CASSEGYIPNQPQHF.

The J gene is TRBJ2-7, the V gene TRBV19; D unclear. CDR3 length: 13 amino acids. Germline assignment: CDR1 LNHDA and CDR2 SQIVND (reference sequence). Trimming pared 11 bases from V and 0 bases from J, leaving 14 bases between. The CDR3 DNA reads TGTGCCGCCGCTGCCACAAACTCCTACGAGCAGTACTTC. Translation gives CAAAATNSYEQYF.

The V gene is TRBV13, the J gene TRBJ2-5; D uncertain. The J call could be wrong; TRBJ2-7 is a better fit for the DNA end. Germline-derived CDR1 and CDR2 are PRHDT and FYEKMQ (reference sequence). The CDR3 has 14 residues. This chain's CDR3 is CASSHRTDSYEQYF. As DNA, the CDR3 is TGTGCCAGCAGCCATAGGACGGATTCCTACGAGCAGTACTTC.